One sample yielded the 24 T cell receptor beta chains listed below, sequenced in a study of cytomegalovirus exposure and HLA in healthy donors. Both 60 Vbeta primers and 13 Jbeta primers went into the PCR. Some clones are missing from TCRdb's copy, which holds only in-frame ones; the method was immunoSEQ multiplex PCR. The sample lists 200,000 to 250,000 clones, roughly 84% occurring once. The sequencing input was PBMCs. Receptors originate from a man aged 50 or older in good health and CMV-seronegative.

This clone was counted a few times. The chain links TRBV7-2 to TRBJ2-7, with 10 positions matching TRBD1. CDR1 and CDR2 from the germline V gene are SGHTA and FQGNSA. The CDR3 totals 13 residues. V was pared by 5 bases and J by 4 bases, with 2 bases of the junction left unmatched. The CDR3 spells CASSRDRGYEQYF. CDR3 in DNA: TGTGCCAGCAGCAGGGACAGGGGTTACGAGCAGTACTTC.

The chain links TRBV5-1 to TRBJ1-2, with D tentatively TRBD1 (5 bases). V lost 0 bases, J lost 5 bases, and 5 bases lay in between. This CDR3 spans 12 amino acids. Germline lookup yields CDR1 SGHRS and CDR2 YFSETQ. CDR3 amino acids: CASSLEGYGYTF. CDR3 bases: TGCGCCAGCAGCTTGGAGGGGTATGGCTACACCTTC.

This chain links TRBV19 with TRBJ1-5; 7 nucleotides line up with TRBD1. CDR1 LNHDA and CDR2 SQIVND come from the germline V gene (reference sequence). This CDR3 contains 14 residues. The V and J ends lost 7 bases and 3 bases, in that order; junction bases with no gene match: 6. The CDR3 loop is CASKKGQHNQPQHF. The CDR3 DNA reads TGTGCCAGTAAGAAGGGACAGCACAATCAGCCCCAGCATTTT.

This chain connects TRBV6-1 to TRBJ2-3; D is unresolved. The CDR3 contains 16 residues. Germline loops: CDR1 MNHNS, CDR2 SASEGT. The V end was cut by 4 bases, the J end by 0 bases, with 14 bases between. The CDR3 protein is CASSAPIAASTDTQYF. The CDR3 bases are TGTGCCAGCAGTGCTCCGATAGCCGCTAGCACAGATACGCAGTATTTT.

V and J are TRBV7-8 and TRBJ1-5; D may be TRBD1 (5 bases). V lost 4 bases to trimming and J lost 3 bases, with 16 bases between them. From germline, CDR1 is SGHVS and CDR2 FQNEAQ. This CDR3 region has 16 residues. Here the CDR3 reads CASSSVWGRDNQPQHF. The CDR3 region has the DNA TGTGCCAGCAGCTCTGTATGGGGCAGGGACAATCAGCCCCAGCATTTT.

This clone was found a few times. The CDR3, as DNA: TGTGCCAGCAGCTCCGGGAGTGCATCAACTAATGAAAAACTGTTTTTT. Its protein product is CASSSGSASTNEKLFF. V and J are TRBV7-2 and TRBJ1-4; D is undetermined. Germline values: CDR1 SGHTA, CDR2 FQGNSA. There are 16 residues in the CDR3. V was trimmed by 4 bases and J by 0 bases, leaving 12 bases between them.

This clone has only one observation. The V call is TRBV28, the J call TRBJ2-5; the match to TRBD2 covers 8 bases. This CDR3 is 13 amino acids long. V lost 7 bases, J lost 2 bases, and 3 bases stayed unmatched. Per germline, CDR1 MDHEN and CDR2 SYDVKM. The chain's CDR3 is CASTVAGQETQYF. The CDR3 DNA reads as TGTGCCAGCACGGTAGCGGGGCAAGAGACCCAGTACTTC.

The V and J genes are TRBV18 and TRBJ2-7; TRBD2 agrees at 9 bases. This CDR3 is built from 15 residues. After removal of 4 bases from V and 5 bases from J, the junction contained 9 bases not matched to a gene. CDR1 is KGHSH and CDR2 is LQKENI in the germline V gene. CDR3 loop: CASSLSAGGLDEQYF. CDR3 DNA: TGTGCCAGCTCACTTTCAGCGGGAGGTCTTGACGAGCAGTACTTC. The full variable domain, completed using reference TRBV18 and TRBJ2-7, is NAGVMQNPRHLVRRRGQEARLRCSPMKGHSHVYWYRQLPEEGLKFMVYLQKENIIDESGMPKERFSAEFPKEGPSILRIQQVVRGDSAAYFCASSLSAGGLDEQYFGPGTRLTVT.

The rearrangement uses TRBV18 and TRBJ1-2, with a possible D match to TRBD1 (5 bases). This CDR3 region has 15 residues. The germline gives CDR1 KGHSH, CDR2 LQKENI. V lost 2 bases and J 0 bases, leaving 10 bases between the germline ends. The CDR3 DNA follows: TGTGCCAGCTCACCATTAGGGGATGCTAACTATGGCTACACCTTC. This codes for CASSPLGDANYGYTF.

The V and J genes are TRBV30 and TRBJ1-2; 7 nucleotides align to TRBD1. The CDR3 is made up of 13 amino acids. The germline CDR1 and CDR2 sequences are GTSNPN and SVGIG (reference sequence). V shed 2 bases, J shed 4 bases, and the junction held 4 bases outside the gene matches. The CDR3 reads CAWSTDRSYGYTF. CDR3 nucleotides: TGTGCCTGGAGTACGGACAGGAGCTATGGCTACACCTTC.

The chain's CDR3 is CASSLRVSDRGVYEQYF. Written as DNA, the CDR3 is TGCGCCAGCAGCTTACGAGTCTCGGACAGGGGGGTCTACGAGCAGTACTTC. The gene calls are TRBV4-1 and TRBJ2-7; 10 bases match TRBD1. This CDR3 contains 17 residues. V lost 5 bases, J lost 3 bases, and 13 bases stayed unmatched. The germline V gene has CDR1 MGHRA and CDR2 YSYEKL.

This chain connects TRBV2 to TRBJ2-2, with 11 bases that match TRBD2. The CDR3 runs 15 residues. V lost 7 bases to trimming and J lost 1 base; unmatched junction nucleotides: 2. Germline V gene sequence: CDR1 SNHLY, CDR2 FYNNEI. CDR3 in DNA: TGTGCCAGCACTGGGACTAGCGGGAACACCGGGGAGCTGTTTTTT. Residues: CASTGTSGNTGELFF.

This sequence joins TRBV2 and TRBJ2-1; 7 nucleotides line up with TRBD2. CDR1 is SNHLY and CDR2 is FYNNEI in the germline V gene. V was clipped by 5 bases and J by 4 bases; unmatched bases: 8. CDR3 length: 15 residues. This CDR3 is CASSPKAGLYNEQFF. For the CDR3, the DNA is TGTGCCAGCAGTCCGAAAGCGGGGCTATACAATGAGCAGTTCTTC.

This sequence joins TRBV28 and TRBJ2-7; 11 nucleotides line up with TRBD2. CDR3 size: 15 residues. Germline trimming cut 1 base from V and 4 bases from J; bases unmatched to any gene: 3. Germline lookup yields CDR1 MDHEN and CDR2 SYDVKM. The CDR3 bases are TGTGCCAGCAGTTTATCCACTAGCGGGGGTTACGAGCAGTACTTC. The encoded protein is CASSLSTSGGYEQYF.

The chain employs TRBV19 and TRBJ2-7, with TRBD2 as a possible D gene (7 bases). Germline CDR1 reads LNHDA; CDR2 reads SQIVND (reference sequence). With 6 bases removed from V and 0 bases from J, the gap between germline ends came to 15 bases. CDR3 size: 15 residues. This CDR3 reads CASSPKGGASYEQYF. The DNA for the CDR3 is TGTGCCAGTAGCCCAAAGGGGGGGGCCTCCTACGAGCAGTACTTC.

The CDR3 protein is CASTKEGQQPQHF. In nucleotides, the CDR3 is TGTGCCAGCACCAAGGAGGGGCAGCAGCCCCAGCATTTT. The rearrangement joins TRBV2 to TRBJ1-5; possible D gene TRBD1, 5 bases. The germline V gene has CDR1 SNHLY and CDR2 FYNNEI. V was clipped by 7 bases and J by 7 bases, with 14 bases between them. This CDR3 is built from 13 residues.

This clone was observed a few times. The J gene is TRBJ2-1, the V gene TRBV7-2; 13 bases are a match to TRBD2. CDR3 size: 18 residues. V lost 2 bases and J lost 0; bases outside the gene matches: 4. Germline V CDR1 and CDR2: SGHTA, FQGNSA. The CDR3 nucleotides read TGTGCCAGCAGCTTACCGGGACTAGCGGGATTCTCCTACAATGAGCAGTTCTTC. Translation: CASSLPGLAGFSYNEQFF. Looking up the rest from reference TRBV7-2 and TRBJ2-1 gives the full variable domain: GAGVSQSPSNKVTEKGKDVELRCDPISGHTALYWYRQSLGQGLEFLIYFQGNSAPDKSGLPSDRFSAERTGGSVSTLTIQRTQQEDSAVYLCASSLPGLAGFSYNEQFFGPGTRLTVL.

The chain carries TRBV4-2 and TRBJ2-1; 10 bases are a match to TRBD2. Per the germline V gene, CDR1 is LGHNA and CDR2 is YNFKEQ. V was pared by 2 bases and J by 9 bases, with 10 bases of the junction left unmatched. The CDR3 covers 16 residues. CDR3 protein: CASSQWTSGTGGEQFF. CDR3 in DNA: TGTGCCAGCAGCCAATGGACTAGCGGTACAGGCGGTGAGCAGTTCTTC.

CDR3 bases: TGCGCCAGCAGGGAGGGGGCGCAGAACACTGAAGCTTTCTTT. The encoded protein is CASREGAQNTEAFF. The chain uses TRBV5-1 and TRBJ1-1, with 7 bases fitting TRBD1. The CDR3 sequence is 14 residues long. The junction had 5 bases not matched to a gene; V was cut back by 5 bases and J by 1 base. Germline V gene lookup returns CDR1 SGHRS and CDR2 YFSETQ.

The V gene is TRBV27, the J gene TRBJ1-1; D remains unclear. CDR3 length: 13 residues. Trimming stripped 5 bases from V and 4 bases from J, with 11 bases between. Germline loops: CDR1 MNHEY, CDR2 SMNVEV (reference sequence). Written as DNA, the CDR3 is TGTGCCAGCAGTCCATACGGCGGCACTGAAGCTTTCTTT. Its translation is CASSPYGGTEAFF.

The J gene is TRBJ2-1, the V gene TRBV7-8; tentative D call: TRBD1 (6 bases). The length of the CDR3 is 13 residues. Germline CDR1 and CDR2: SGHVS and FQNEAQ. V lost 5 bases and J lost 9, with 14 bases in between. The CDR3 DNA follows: TGTGCCAGCAGCAAAAGGACAGACCCTGAGCAGTTCTTC. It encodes CASSKRTDPEQFF.

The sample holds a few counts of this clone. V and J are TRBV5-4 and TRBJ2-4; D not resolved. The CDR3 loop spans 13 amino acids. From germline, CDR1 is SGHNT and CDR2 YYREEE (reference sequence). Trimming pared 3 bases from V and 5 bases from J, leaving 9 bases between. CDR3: CASSSIRENIQYF. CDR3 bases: TGTGCCAGCAGCTCGATTAGAGAAAACATTCAGTACTTC.

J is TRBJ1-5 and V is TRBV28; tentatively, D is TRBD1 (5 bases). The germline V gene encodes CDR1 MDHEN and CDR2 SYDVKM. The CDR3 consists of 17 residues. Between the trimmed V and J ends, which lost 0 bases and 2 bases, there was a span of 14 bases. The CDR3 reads CASSLWAGQVGNQPQHF. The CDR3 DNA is TGTGCCAGCAGTTTATGGGCAGGGCAGGTAGGCAATCAGCCCCAGCATTTT. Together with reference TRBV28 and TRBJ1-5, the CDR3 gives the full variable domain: DVKVTQSSRYLVKRTGEKVFLECVQDMDHENMFWYRQDPGLGLRLIYFSYDVKMKEKGDIPEGYSVSREKKERFSLILESASTNQTSMYLCASSLWAGQVGNQPQHFGDGTRLSIL.

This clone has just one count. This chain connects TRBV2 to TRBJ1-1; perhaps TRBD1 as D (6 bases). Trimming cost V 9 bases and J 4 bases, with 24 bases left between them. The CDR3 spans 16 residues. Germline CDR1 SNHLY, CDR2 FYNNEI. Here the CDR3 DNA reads TGTGCCAGTCACCGAGGGGGGGGCGGCGTGACCACTGAAGCTTTCTTT. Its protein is CASHRGGGGVTTEAFF.